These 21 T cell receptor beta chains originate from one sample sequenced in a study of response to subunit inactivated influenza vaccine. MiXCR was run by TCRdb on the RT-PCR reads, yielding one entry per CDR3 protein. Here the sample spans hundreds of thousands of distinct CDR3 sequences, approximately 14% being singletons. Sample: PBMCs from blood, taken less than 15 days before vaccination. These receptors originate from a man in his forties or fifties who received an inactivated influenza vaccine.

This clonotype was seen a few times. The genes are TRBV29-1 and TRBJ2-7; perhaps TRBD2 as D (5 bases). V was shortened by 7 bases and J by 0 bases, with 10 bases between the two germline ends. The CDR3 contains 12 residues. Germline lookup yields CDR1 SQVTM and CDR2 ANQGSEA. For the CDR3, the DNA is TGCAGCGCTAGAGGGAACTCCTACGAGCAGTACTTC. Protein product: CSARGNSYEQYF.

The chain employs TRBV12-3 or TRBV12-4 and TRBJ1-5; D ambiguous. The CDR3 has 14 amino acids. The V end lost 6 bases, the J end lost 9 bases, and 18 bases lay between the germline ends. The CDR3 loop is CASSPELGRWPQHF. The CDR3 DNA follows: TGTGCCAGCAGCCCTGAACTGGGGAGGTGGCCCCAGCATTTT.

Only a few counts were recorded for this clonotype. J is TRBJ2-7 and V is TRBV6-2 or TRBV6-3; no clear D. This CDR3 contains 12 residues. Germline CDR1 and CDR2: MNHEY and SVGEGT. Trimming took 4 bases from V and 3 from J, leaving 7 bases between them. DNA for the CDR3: TGTGCCAGCAGTTCCATACTCTACGAGCAGTACTTC. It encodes CASSSILYEQYF.

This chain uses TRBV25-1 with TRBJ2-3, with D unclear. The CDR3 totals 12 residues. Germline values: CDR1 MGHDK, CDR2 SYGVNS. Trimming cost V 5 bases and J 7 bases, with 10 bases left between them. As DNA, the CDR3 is TGTGCCAGCAGTCGTAGTTCTTATACGCAGTATTTT. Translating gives CASSRSSYTQYF.

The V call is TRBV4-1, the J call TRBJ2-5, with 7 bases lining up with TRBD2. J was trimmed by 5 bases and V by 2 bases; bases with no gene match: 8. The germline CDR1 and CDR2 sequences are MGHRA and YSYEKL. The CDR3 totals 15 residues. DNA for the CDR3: TGCGCCAGCAGCCAAAGACTAGCAGCGGTGGAGACCCAGTACTTC. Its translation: CASSQRLAAVETQYF.

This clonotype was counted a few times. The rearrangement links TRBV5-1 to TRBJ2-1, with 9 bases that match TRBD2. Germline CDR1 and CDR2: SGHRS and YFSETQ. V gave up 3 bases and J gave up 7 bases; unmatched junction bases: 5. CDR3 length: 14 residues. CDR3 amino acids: CASSSRGGGNEQFF. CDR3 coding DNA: TGCGCCAGCAGCTCGCGGGGGGGCGGAAATGAGCAGTTCTTC.

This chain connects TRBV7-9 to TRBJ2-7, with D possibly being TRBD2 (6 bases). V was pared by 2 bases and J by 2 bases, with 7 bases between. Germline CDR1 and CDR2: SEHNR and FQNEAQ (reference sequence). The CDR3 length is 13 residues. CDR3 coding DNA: TGTGCCAGCAGCTTACGGACTACCTACGAGCAGTACTTC. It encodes CASSLRTTYEQYF.

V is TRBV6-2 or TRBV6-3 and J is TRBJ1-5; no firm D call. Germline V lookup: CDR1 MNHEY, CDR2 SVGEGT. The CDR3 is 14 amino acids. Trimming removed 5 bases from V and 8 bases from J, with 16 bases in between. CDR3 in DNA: TGTGCCAGCAGTACCCAAGACATCTCGGAGCCCCAGCATTTT. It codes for CASSTQDISEPQHF.

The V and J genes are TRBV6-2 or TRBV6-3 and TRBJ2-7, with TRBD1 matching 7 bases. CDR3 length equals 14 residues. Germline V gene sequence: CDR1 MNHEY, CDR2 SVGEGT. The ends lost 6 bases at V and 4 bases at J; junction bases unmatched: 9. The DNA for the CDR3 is TGTGCCAGCAGAATGACAGGGAAAGGGTACGAGCAGTACTTC. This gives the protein CASRMTGKGYEQYF.

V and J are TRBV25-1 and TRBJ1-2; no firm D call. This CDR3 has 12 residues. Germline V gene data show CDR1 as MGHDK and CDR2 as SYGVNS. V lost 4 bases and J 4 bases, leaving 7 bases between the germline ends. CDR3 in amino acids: CASSGRAYGYTF. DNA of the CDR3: TGTGCCAGCAGTGGGAGGGCCTATGGCTACACCTTC.

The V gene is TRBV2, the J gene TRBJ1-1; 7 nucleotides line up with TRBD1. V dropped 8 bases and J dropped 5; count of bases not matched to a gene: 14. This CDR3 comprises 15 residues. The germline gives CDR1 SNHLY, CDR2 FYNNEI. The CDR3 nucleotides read TGTGCCAGCGGACGAAACAGGGGCGGGACGACTGAAGCTTTCTTT. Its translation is CASGRNRGGTTEAFF.

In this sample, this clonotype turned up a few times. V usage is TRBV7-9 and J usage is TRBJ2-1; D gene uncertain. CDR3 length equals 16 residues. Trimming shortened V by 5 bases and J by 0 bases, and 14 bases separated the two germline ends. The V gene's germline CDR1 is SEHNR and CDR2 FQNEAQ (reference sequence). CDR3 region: CASSAYWASSYNEQFF. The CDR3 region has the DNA TGTGCCAGCAGCGCCTACTGGGCAAGCTCCTACAATGAGCAGTTCTTC.

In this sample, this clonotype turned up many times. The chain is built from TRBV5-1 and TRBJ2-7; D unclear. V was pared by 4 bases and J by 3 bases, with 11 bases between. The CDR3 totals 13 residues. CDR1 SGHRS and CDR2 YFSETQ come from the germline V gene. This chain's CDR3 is CASSVTVNYEQYF. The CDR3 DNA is TGCGCCAGCAGCGTTACGGTAAACTACGAGCAGTACTTC.

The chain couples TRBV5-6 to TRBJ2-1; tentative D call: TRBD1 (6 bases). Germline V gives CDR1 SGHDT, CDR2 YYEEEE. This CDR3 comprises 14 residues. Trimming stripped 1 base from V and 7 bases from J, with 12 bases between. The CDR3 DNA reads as TGTGCCAGCAGCTTGCAGGGGCGAAGGAATGAGCAGTTCTTC. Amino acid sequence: CASSLQGRRNEQFF.

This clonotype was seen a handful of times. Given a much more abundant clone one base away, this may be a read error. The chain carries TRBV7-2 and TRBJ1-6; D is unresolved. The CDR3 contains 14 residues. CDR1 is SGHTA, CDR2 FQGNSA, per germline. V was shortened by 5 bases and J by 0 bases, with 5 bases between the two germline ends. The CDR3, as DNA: TGTGCCAGCAGCCCAAGCTCCTATAATTCACCCCTCCACTTT. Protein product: CASSPSSYNSPLHF.

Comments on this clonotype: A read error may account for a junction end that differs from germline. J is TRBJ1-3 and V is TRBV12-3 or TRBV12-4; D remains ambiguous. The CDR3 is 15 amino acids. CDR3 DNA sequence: TGTCCCAGCAGTTTTTGGACGGCGGTTGGGGACACCATATATTTT. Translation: CPSSFWTAVGDTIYF.

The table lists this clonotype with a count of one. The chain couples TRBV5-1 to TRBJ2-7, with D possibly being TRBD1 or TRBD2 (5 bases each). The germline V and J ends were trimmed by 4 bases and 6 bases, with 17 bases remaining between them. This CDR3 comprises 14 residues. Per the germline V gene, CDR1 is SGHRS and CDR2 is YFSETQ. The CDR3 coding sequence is TGCGCCAGCAGCCCATCCAGTTCTGGGACCGAGCAGTACTTC. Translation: CASSPSSSGTEQYF.

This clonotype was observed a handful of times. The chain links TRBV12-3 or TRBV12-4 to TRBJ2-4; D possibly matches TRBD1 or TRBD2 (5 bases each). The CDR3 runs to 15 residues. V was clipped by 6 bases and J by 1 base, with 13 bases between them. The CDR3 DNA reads TGTGCCAGCAGAACTGGTTGGGGGGCCAAAAACATTCAGTACTTC. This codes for CASRTGWGAKNIQYF.

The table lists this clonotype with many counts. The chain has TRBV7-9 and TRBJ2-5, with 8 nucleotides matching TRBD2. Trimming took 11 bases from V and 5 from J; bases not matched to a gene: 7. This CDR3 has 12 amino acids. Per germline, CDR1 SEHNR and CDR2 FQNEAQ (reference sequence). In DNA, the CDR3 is TGTGCCGCGGAGCCGGGAGGGGAGACCCAGTACTTC. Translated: CAAEPGGETQYF.

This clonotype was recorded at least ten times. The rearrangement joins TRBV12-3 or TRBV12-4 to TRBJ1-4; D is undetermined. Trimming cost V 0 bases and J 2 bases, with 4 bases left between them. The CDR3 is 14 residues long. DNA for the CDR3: TGTGCCAGCAGTTTAGCCGGTACTAATGAAAAACTGTTTTTT. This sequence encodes CASSLAGTNEKLFF.

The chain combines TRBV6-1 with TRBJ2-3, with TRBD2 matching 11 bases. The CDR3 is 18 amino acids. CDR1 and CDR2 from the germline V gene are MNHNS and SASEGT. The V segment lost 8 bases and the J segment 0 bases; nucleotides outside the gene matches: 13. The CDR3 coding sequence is TGTGCCAGCCATGGGCTAGCGGGAGGCTCATCTAGCACAGATACGCAGTATTTT. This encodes CASHGLAGGSSSTDTQYF.